The 28 T cell receptor beta chains given below trace back to one sample, sequenced in a study of spatial heterogeneity in lung cancer. Time point meaning: blood at routine non-recurrence follow-up after resection. Unsorted tumor, nontumor lung tissue or cryopreserved PBMC supplied the whole RNA. TCRdb re-derived calls from the 5' RACE reads in MiXCR, one entry per CDR3 protein. The sample contains fewer than 55,000 distinct CDR3 sequences, less than 9% of which appear only once. The source was PBMCs, collected at follow-up. The source is a female donor with early-stage non-small cell lung cancer.

There are many counts of this clonotype. This sequence joins TRBV6-2 or TRBV6-3 and TRBJ2-1; weak D call: TRBD2 (6 bases). V gave up 8 bases and J gave up 6 bases, with 8 bases separating them. Germline V gene lookup returns CDR1 MNHEY and CDR2 SVGEGT. This CDR3 comprises 11 residues. CDR3 DNA: TGTGCCAGCGGACTAATCAATGAGCAGTTCTTC. Protein sequence: CASGLINEQFF.

This chain uses TRBV6-5 with TRBJ2-1; possible D gene TRBD1, 6 bases. Germline V gene lookup returns CDR1 MNHEY and CDR2 SVGAGI. V was pared by 5 bases and J by 5 bases, with 16 bases between. The CDR3 totals 15 residues. CDR3 DNA sequence: TGTGCCAGCAGTCCCGGGTGGGGGCAAAACAATGAGCAGTTCTTC. It encodes CASSPGWGQNNEQFF.

This clonotype was observed many times. The chain carries TRBV5-1 and TRBJ2-5, with D perhaps TRBD1 or TRBD2 (5 bases each). V lost 0 bases, J lost 1 base, and 13 bases lay in between. There are 16 residues in the CDR3. Per the germline V gene, CDR1 is SGHRS and CDR2 is YFSETQ. For the CDR3, the DNA is TGCGCCAGCAGCTTGGAAAGAGGGGAAATCCAAGAGACCCAGTACTTC. This gives the protein CASSLERGEIQETQYF. Filled out from reference TRBV5-1 and TRBJ2-5, the complete variable domain reads KAGVTQTPRYLIKTRGQQVTLSCSPISGHRSVSWYQQTPGQGLQFLFEYFSETQRNKGNFPGRFSGRQFSNSRSEMNVSTLELGDSALYLCASSLERGEIQETQYFGPGTRLLVL.

The chain has TRBV7-9 and TRBJ1-2; perhaps TRBD1 as D (5 bases). Trimming cost V 6 bases and J 4 bases, with 18 bases left between them. The germline V gene has CDR1 SEHNR and CDR2 FQNEAQ (reference sequence). The CDR3 loop spans 15 amino acids. The CDR3 region has the DNA TGTGCCAGCAGTCAACGGGGCACTGTCGGCTATGGCTACACCTTC. Protein: CASSQRGTVGYGYTF.

This clonotype was observed a few times. This rearrangement joins TRBV5-1 to TRBJ1-1; perhaps TRBD1 as D (5 bases). The germline V gene has CDR1 SGHRS and CDR2 YFSETQ. V gave up 3 bases and J gave up 0 bases, with 9 bases separating them. The CDR3 extends over 14 amino acids. CDR3 nucleotides: TGCGCCAGCAGCTCGTGGACACTGAACACTGAAGCTTTCTTT. Protein product: CASSSWTLNTEAFF.

Ten or more counts support this clonotype. V usage is TRBV11-1 and J usage is TRBJ1-1; tentatively, D is TRBD1 (5 bases). Germline V gene lookup returns CDR1 SGHAT and CDR2 FQDESV (reference sequence). The CDR3 has 13 amino acids. V lost 8 bases, J lost 3 bases, and 13 bases lay in between. CDR3 in DNA: TGTGCCAGCGTAAAATCAGGGTACACTGAAGCTTTCTTT. It is translated as CASVKSGYTEAFF.

There are many counts of this clonotype. The chain is built from TRBV6-2 or TRBV6-3 and TRBJ1-2; D ambiguous. CDR1 is MNHEY and CDR2 is SVGEGT in the germline V gene. The ends were cut back, 2 bases at V and 4 bases at J, with 5 bases in the middle. CDR3 length equals 12 residues. The CDR3 sequence: CASSYLFYGYTF. The CDR3 region has the DNA TGTGCCAGCAGTTACCTCTTCTATGGCTACACCTTC.

The chain employs TRBV5-1 and TRBJ2-7, with D maybe TRBD2 (6 bases). V lost 4 bases and J lost 4, with 12 bases in between. Germline V gives CDR1 SGHRS, CDR2 YFSETQ. The CDR3 runs 13 residues. The CDR3 nucleotides read TGCGCCAGCAGCGAGCCCGGGGGATACGAGCAGTACTTC. It is translated as CASSEPGGYEQYF.

This clonotype was counted a few times. The chain recombines TRBV20-1 with TRBJ2-5; maybe TRBD1 (6 bases). This CDR3 contains 12 residues. Germline loops: CDR1 DFQATT, CDR2 SNEGSKA (reference sequence). The ends were cut back, 8 bases at V and 5 bases at J, with 15 bases in the middle. CDR3 residues: CSFVTGMETQYF. CDR3 bases: TGCAGTTTCGTCACAGGGATGGAGACCCAGTACTTC.

This chain joins TRBV12-3 or TRBV12-4 and TRBJ2-6, with 8 positions matching TRBD2. This CDR3 has 18 residues. After removal of 6 bases from V and 3 bases from J, the junction contained 13 bases not matched to a gene. CDR3 in amino acids: CASREPGLGPRGANVLTF. In nucleotides, the CDR3 is TGTGCCAGCAGGGAACCGGGACTAGGCCCCCGTGGGGCCAACGTCCTGACTTTC.

Ten or more counts support this clonotype. The CDR3 region is CSARKQGNNQPQHF. The CDR3 DNA reads TGCAGTGCTAGAAAGCAGGGGAACAATCAGCCCCAGCATTTT. The V gene is TRBV20-1, the J gene TRBJ1-5; D perhaps matches TRBD1 (6 bases). Germline V gene lookup returns CDR1 DFQATT and CDR2 SNEGSKA (reference sequence). The CDR3 consists of 14 residues. V was shortened by 2 bases and J by 3 bases, with 11 bases between the two germline ends.

The chain joins TRBV24-1 to TRBJ2-5; 8 bases match TRBD1. This CDR3 region has 14 residues. Looked up from germline, CDR1 is KGHDR and CDR2 is SFDVKD. With V trimmed by 3 bases and J by 4 bases, 3 bases remained unmatched. The CDR3 loop is CATSDPGQGETQYF. For the CDR3, the DNA is TGTGCCACCAGTGATCCCGGACAGGGAGAGACCCAGTACTTC.

The chain employs TRBV5-1 and TRBJ2-5, with TRBD1 identical over 7 bases. CDR1 and CDR2 from the germline V gene are SGHRS and YFSETQ. With 2 bases clipped from V and 3 bases from J, the junction kept 7 bases outside the gene matches. The CDR3 is 15 amino acids. CDR3 in DNA: TGCGCCAGCAGCTTCTTACCCGGGACAGAAGAGACCCAGTACTTC. Its protein product is CASSFLPGTEETQYF.

V is TRBV7-9 and J is TRBJ1-5; D gene ambiguous. The length of the CDR3 is 15 residues. Germline CDR1 reads SEHNR; CDR2 reads FQNEAQ (reference sequence). Between the trimmed V and J ends, which lost 4 bases and 0 bases, there was a span of 10 bases. CDR3 region: CASSSDPYSNQPQHF. The CDR3, as DNA: TGTGCCAGCAGCTCGGACCCTTATAGCAATCAGCCCCAGCATTTT. Combining the CDR3 with reference TRBV7-9 and TRBJ1-5 gives the whole variable domain DTGVSQNPRHKITKRGQNVTFRCDPISEHNRLYWYRQTLGQGPEFLTYFQNEAQLEKSRLLSDRFSAERPKGSFSTLEIQRTEQGDSAMYLCASSSDPYSNQPQHFGDGTRLSIL.

Comment on this clonotype: With a much larger clone just one base away, this may be a read error. This chain links TRBV9 with TRBJ2-7; possibly TRBD2 for D (5 bases). Germline values: CDR1 SGDLS, CDR2 YYNGEE. The CDR3 is 14 amino acids. The CDR3 DNA reads as TGTACCAGCAGCGCGACCGGGGTTAAGGGCGAGCAGTACTTC. This codes for CTSSATGVKGEQYF.

This clonotype was observed many times. The V and J genes are TRBV29-1 and TRBJ1-1; D unresolved. The germline gives CDR1 SQVTM, CDR2 ANQGSEA. CDR3 length: 14 amino acids. V was trimmed by 4 bases and J by 1 base, leaving 13 bases between them. The chain's CDR3 is CSVGGGVGNTEAFF. Written as DNA, the CDR3 is TGCAGCGTTGGCGGCGGGGTAGGGAACACTGAAGCTTTCTTT. The complete variable domain, with remaining parts taken from reference TRBV29-1 and TRBJ1-1, reads SAVISQKPSRDICQRGTSLTIQCQVDSQVTMMFWYRQQPGQSLTLIATANQGSEATYESGFVIDKFPISRPNLTFSTLTVSNMSPEDSSIYLCSVGGGVGNTEAFFGQGTRLTVV.

This clonotype was observed a few times. The chain recombines TRBV19 with TRBJ2-6; D is possibly TRBD1 (5 bases). V was clipped by 5 bases and J by 2 bases, with 10 bases between them. The CDR3 runs to 15 residues. Germline CDR1 is LNHDA and CDR2 is SQIVND (reference sequence). For the CDR3, the DNA is TGTGCCAGTAGTGACAGAAAGACTGGGGCCAACGTCCTGACTTTC. Its protein product is CASSDRKTGANVLTF. The whole variable domain, remainder taken from reference TRBV19 and TRBJ2-6, is DGGITQSPKYLFRKEGQNVTLSCEQNLNHDAMYWYRQDPGQGLRLIYYSQIVNDFQKGDIAEGYSVSREKKESFPLTVTSAQKNPTAFYLCASSDRKTGANVLTFGAGSRLTVL.

This clonotype was detected ten times or more. The rearrangement links TRBV28 to TRBJ2-5; D is possibly TRBD2 (6 bases). CDR1 is MDHEN, CDR2 SYDVKM, per germline. The germline V and J ends were trimmed by 6 bases and 10 bases, with 15 bases remaining between them. CDR3 length equals 12 residues. CDR3 loop: CASSAATSFQYF. In nucleotides, the CDR3 is TGTGCCAGCAGCGCCGCTACTAGCTTCCAGTACTTC.

This clonotype occurred a few times. This chain joins TRBV20-1 and TRBJ1-4, with D unresolved. Trimming left V 1 base short and J 0 bases short, with 12 bases between. The CDR3 consists of 16 residues. In germline, CDR1 is DFQATT, CDR2 SNEGSKA (reference sequence). CDR3 nucleotides: TGCAGTGCTAGAGCTGGGTTACTTGCAACTAATGAAAAACTGTTTTTT. Protein product: CSARAGLLATNEKLFF.

In DNA, the CDR3 is TGTGCCAGCTCGCCCACTTACAATGAGCAGTTCTTC. It specifies CASSPTYNEQFF. The chain uses TRBV18 and TRBJ2-1, with D unresolved. CDR3 size: 12 residues. V dropped 6 bases and J dropped 4 bases, with 7 bases sitting between them. The germline V gene has CDR1 KGHSH and CDR2 LQKENI. Drawing the rest from reference TRBV18 and TRBJ2-1, the complete variable domain is NAGVMQNPRHLVRRRGQEARLRCSPMKGHSHVYWYRQLPEEGLKFMVYLQKENIIDESGMPKERFSAEFPKEGPSILRIQQVVRGDSAAYFCASSPTYNEQFFGPGTRLTVL.

Ten or more counts support this clonotype. The chain is built from TRBV5-1 and TRBJ2-7; perhaps TRBD1 as D (6 bases). Per germline, CDR1 SGHRS and CDR2 YFSETQ. The germline V and J ends were trimmed by 0 bases and 1 base, with 8 bases remaining between them. The CDR3 is made up of 14 amino acids. This chain's CDR3 is CASSLEGHSYEQYF. The CDR3 region has the DNA TGCGCCAGCAGCTTGGAGGGACATTCCTACGAGCAGTACTTC.

This clonotype was observed a few times. The chain joins TRBV11-2 to TRBJ2-7; possibly TRBD1 or TRBD2 for D (5 bases each). V was clipped by 5 bases and J by 3 bases, with 11 bases between them. The germline CDR1 and CDR2 sequences are SGHAT and FQNNGV. The CDR3 covers 13 residues. CDR3 loop: CASSLGRHYEQYF. The CDR3 DNA follows: TGTGCCAGCAGCCTGGGACGGCACTACGAGCAGTACTTC.

The chain employs TRBV7-9 and TRBJ1-2; tentative D call: TRBD1 (5 bases). Looked up from germline, CDR1 is SEHNR and CDR2 is FQNEAQ (reference sequence). The length of the CDR3 is 15 residues. Trimming left V 4 bases short and J 4 bases short, with 16 bases between. The CDR3 is CASSSGTDFFYGYTF. The CDR3, as DNA: TGTGCCAGCAGCTCGGGGACGGATTTCTTCTATGGCTACACCTTC.

This clonotype was counted many times. The V call is TRBV20-1, the J call TRBJ1-5; no clear D gene. The ends were cut back, 7 bases at V and 4 bases at J, with 11 bases in the middle. Germline V CDR1 and CDR2: DFQATT, SNEGSKA (reference sequence). The CDR3 sequence is 12 residues long. The CDR3 protein is CSGVGGNQPQHF. The CDR3, as DNA: TGCAGTGGCGTCGGCGGAAATCAGCCCCAGCATTTT.

There are a few counts of this clonotype. This sequence joins TRBV5-1 and TRBJ2-5, with TRBD1 as a possible D gene (7 bases). This CDR3 spans 14 amino acids. The germline V and J ends were trimmed by 7 bases and 1 base, with 14 bases remaining between them. CDR1 is SGHRS and CDR2 is YFSETQ in the germline V gene. CDR3 in amino acids: CASGQGDFQETQYF. DNA of the CDR3: TGCGCCAGCGGCCAGGGGGACTTCCAAGAGACCCAGTACTTC.

This clonotype was seen at least ten times. This rearrangement joins TRBV3-1 to TRBJ1-1; D is possibly TRBD1 (5 bases). Trimming left V 3 bases short and J 7 bases short, with 6 bases between. Germline V gene sequence: CDR1 LGHDT, CDR2 YNNKEL (reference sequence). The CDR3 has 11 residues. The chain's CDR3 is CASSQRGEAFF. The DNA for the CDR3 is TGTGCCAGCAGCCAGAGGGGTGAAGCTTTCTTT.

This clonotype was recorded at least ten times. The rearrangement uses TRBV7-2 and TRBJ1-4; TRBD1 might be the D (6 bases). With 5 bases removed from V and 0 bases from J, the gap between germline ends came to 10 bases. This CDR3 has 15 amino acids. Germline V gene lookup returns CDR1 SGHTA and CDR2 FQGNSA. The DNA of the CDR3 is TGTGCCAGCAGCGAAGGGGGGTCAACTAATGAAAAACTGTTTTTT. This encodes CASSEGGSTNEKLFF.

The chain couples TRBV18 to TRBJ1-1; D uncertain. The CDR3 has 15 residues. V was cut by 0 bases and J by 7 bases, with 15 bases left in between. Germline CDR1 KGHSH, CDR2 LQKENI. CDR3 protein: CASSPPSRLRIEAFF. CDR3 DNA sequence: TGTGCCAGCTCACCACCGAGTCGGCTTAGGATTGAAGCTTTCTTT.